The sequence of this T cell receptor beta chain was determined in a study of siplizumab effects on memory and regulatory T cells (dated by TCRdb to between 2018 and 2020). Looking at the study overall: Paired mixed lymphocyte reactions were run with siplizumab at approximately 1 ug/mL and without drug, across several responder-stimulator pairs. The study looked at the effect of siplizumab, an anti-CD2 antibody, on alloreactive T-cell subsets in allogeneic mixed lymphocyte reactions made from human PBMCs. Results the study describes overall, beyond this receptor: No functional confirmation was obtained for the suppressive function of proliferating Tregs from siplizumab cultures. Unstimulated naive T cells appeared to be more diverse than memory T cells, and naive cells seemed to make a substantial contribution to the alloresponse. A naive or memory phenotype could not be assigned to roughly 75-96% of proliferating CD4+ or CD8+ clones. Siplizumab significantly reduced the cumulative frequency of alloreactive sequences traceable to unstimulated CD4+ memory T cells. Because sequences at frequencies below about 10^-5 were poorly captured, only a minor fraction of alloreactive clones could be mapped back to unstimulated subsets. Among mappable alloreactive CD4+ clones, the Treg-derived fraction averaged around 69% with siplizumab versus about 27% in control reactions.

Receptors were amplified or captured by the immunoSEQ multiplex PCR assay. The deep sequencing platform assayed 80,000 to 100,000 TCR templates per sample. Genomic DNA extracted from sorted T cells was used for TCRbeta CDR3 sequencing. Under the source paper's analysis protocol: The R programming language was used for clonal analysis of the TCRbeta CDR3 data. Comparing unstimulated samples against CFSE-low samples taken after the reaction was how alloreactive CD4+ and CD8+ clones were defined. By matching sequences to the repertoires of sorted unstimulated Treg and non-Treg cells, each alloreactive CD4+ clone was assigned a regulatory or non-regulatory origin. Drawn from immuneACCESS, this table holds only the in-frame rearrangements with V and J called that TCRdb kept. Clones are partly lost; checked studies trace under half to an unresolved V gene and leave the rest unexplained. D and trimming come from the DNA, and the V and J calls and clone size come from that table. The sample includes roughly 5,300 clones, with 40% to 55% observed a single time. The ten largest clones capture 83% of the sample.

V is shortened by 3 bases, J by 9 bases, and the region joining them spans 6 bases. The CDR3, cysteine through phenylalanine, is 11 amino acids long. The retained sequence is limited to the CDR3, 33 bases, with the frame set at the first base. The germline V gene supplies CDR1 MNHNS and CDR2 SASEGT. Cells in the mixed lymphocyte reaction were cultured together at 37 degrees C for 5 to 7 days. After responder PBMCs were labelled with CFSE and stimulator PBMCs with Violet Dye, the two populations were combined at a 1:1 ratio. Sorted unstimulated T cells and proliferating T cells recovered from mixed lymphocyte reactions were subjected to TCRbeta CDR3 sequencing. Fresh whole blood from roughly ten HLA-typed healthy donors served as the source for isolating PBMCs. Proliferating CFSE-low responder T cells were FACS-sorted after the mixed lymphocyte reaction for TCR sequencing. About this clone: The antigen this receptor binds is unknown. No quality values exist for individual bases; no much larger clone is one base distant.

The source of this sequence is a human donor in good health; the cells came from an allogeneic mixed lymphocyte reaction. Some clones in this sample may be carry-over from other donors' samples. What was sequenced was CFSE-low (dividing) CD8+ T cells sorted from an allogeneic mixed lymphocyte reaction. This sequence uses TRBV6-1 and TRBJ1-5; no D segment can be confidently identified. The DNA is TGTGCCAGCAGTGAGGGGTTGCCCCAGCATTTT. Translated, this gives CASSEGLPQHF.